The rows below give T cell receptor beta chains drawn from one sample of a study of cytomegalovirus exposure and HLA in healthy donors. The method was immunoSEQ multiplex PCR; TCRdb's version includes in-frame clones alone and lacks a portion of them. This repertoire shows over 100,000 clones, 73% found once; its top ten account for around 8.1%. The sequencing sample was made of PBMCs. The receptor set was obtained from a man aged 40-49 years in good health and CMV-seronegative. CDR3s leave out the opening cysteine and the closing phenylalanine or tryptophan. The order of the fields is V gene, CDR3 length, CDR3 protein.

v_call: TRBV5-6; cdr3_length: 12; cdr3_aa: ASSFVRLANEQF
v_call: TRBV9; cdr3_length: 12; cdr3_aa: ASSATSQGDTQY
v_call: TRBV2; cdr3_length: 8; cdr3_aa: ASSTREQY
v_call: TRBV27; cdr3_length: 15; cdr3_aa: ASSFSSGWGSRTEAF
v_call: TRBV4-2; cdr3_length: 12; cdr3_aa: ASSQDGAPETQY
v_call: TRBV13; cdr3_length: 14; cdr3_aa: ASSRGGGRFTGELF
v_call: TRBV27; cdr3_length: 12; cdr3_aa: ASSIQATGSPLH
v_call: TRBV27; cdr3_length: 12; cdr3_aa: ASSLSGDSHGYT
v_call: TRBV27; cdr3_length: 11; cdr3_aa: ASSLGPPYEQY
v_call: TRBV19; cdr3_length: 14; cdr3_aa: ASSIGWQDRNQPQH
v_call: TRBV2; cdr3_length: 11; cdr3_aa: ASSAQDLSGYT
v_call: TRBV28; cdr3_length: 13; cdr3_aa: ASSLAGPSYNEQF
v_call: TRBV2; cdr3_length: 16; cdr3_aa: ASSSETLSGTGGDEQY
v_call: TRBV19; cdr3_length: 12; cdr3_aa: ASTPGQRNQPQH
v_call: TRBV27; cdr3_length: 13; cdr3_aa: ASRATSGGWGPQH
v_call: TRBV4-3; cdr3_length: 13; cdr3_aa: ASSRLLAAQETQY
v_call: TRBV6-5; cdr3_length: 11; cdr3_aa: ASRPKGADTQY
v_call: TRBV29-1; cdr3_length: 9; cdr3_aa: SASRGEKLF
v_call: TRBV4-3; cdr3_length: 14; cdr3_aa: ASSQESAHTIYGYT
v_call: TRBV7-2; cdr3_length: 10; cdr3_aa: ASSTSGATQY
v_call: TRBV27; cdr3_length: 13; cdr3_aa: ASSFGGGLPYEQY
v_call: TRBV9; cdr3_length: 15; cdr3_aa: ASSATGGAGSYNEQF
v_call: TRBV7-2; cdr3_length: 16; cdr3_aa: ASSLVADRGLIDHGYT
v_call: TRBV4-2; cdr3_length: 14; cdr3_aa: ASSHTGDSGDSPLH
v_call: TRBV4-1; cdr3_length: 13; cdr3_aa: ASRQTTGLNQPQH
v_call: TRBV7-2; cdr3_length: 11; cdr3_aa: ASSLGANTEAF
v_call: TRBV5-4; cdr3_length: 12; cdr3_aa: ASSLGGGDYGYT
v_call: TRBV9; cdr3_length: 13; cdr3_aa: ASSVGLANQETQY
v_call: TRBV5-4; cdr3_length: 13; cdr3_aa: ASLKRGGPYNEQF
v_call: TRBV30; cdr3_length: 13; cdr3_aa: AWSVPGIGNSPLH
v_call: TRBV11-3; cdr3_length: 15; cdr3_aa: ASSLGPRGYETDTQY
v_call: TRBV7-2; cdr3_length: 12; cdr3_aa: ASSSGTSADTQY
v_call: TRBV2; cdr3_length: 14; cdr3_aa: ASRGGLAGSEETQY
v_call: TRBV4-3; cdr3_length: 16; cdr3_aa: ASSQEEAGDAHPDTQY
v_call: TRBV7-8; cdr3_length: 12; cdr3_aa: ASSLDSVGSEAF
v_call: TRBV27; cdr3_length: 10; cdr3_aa: ASRPGGGELF
v_call: TRBV4-3; cdr3_length: 16; cdr3_aa: ASSQVGQAGRYNSPLH
v_call: TRBV11-2; cdr3_length: 14; cdr3_aa: ASSLAGASNTGELF
v_call: TRBV6-5; cdr3_length: 14; cdr3_aa: ASSSRTSILYNEQF
v_call: TRBV6-5; cdr3_length: 13; cdr3_aa: ASRRQGGSGTEAF
v_call: TRBV5-4; cdr3_length: 11; cdr3_aa: ASSPEIRPSYT
v_call: TRBV10-3; cdr3_length: 11; cdr3_aa: AISESYNQPQH
v_call: TRBV5-1; cdr3_length: 15; cdr3_aa: ASSLDTGTALSYEQY
v_call: TRBV6-5; cdr3_length: 13; cdr3_aa: ASSYGAQGEWELF
v_call: TRBV5-1; cdr3_length: 13; cdr3_aa: ASTPMGAGVTEAF
v_call: TRBV4-2; cdr3_length: 14; cdr3_aa: ASSQEEAGWDTEAF
v_call: TRBV19; cdr3_length: 12; cdr3_aa: ASSPRRGNTEAF
v_call: TRBV5-5; cdr3_length: 15; cdr3_aa: ASSLDSGGRGTGELF
v_call: TRBV5-1; cdr3_length: 13; cdr3_aa: ASSLESSGFYEQY
v_call: TRBV6-6; cdr3_length: 13; cdr3_aa: ASSVAGGLTNEQF
v_call: TRBV9; cdr3_length: 12; cdr3_aa: ASSVGSENQPQH
v_call: TRBV5-1; cdr3_length: 12; cdr3_aa: ASSLAGRGTEAF
v_call: TRBV7-7; cdr3_length: 12; cdr3_aa: ASSSTTGNNEQF
v_call: TRBV4-3; cdr3_length: 12; cdr3_aa: ASSPGTGRTGYT